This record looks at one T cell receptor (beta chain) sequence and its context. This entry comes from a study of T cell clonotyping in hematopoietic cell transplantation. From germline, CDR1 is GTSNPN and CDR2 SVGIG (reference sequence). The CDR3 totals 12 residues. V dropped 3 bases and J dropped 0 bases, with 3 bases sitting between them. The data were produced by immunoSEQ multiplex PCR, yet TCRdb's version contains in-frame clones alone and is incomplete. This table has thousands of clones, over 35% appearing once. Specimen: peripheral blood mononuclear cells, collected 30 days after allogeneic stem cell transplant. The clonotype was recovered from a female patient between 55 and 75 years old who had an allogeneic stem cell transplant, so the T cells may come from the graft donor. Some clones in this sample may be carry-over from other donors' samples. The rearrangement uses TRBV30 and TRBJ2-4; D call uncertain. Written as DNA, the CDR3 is TGTGCCTGGAGATTAGCCAAAAACATTCAGTACTTC. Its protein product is CAWRLAKNIQYF.